Below are 18 T cell receptor beta chains sequenced from a single sample in a study of blood T cell repertoires in COVID-19. Produced via immunoSEQ multiplex PCR; TCRdb's table is partial and in-frame only. The sample lists about 260,000 clones; around 88% were seen once. Sequences were obtained from peripheral blood. Source of these receptors: a man aged 30-40 years with active or convalescent COVID-19.

J is TRBJ2-7 and V is TRBV4-3; D might be TRBD1 (6 bases). Trimming took off 5 bases at V and 0 bases at J, with 11 bases between the two ends. The germline CDR1 and CDR2 sequences are LGHNA and YSLEER. The CDR3 extends over 14 amino acids. The CDR3 region has the DNA TGCGCCAGCAGCACCGACAGGAGCTCCTACGAGCAGTACTTC. Its translation: CASSTDRSSYEQYF.

This sequence joins TRBV5-4 and TRBJ2-3; 7 nucleotides align to TRBD2. CDR3 size: 14 residues. V lost 0 bases, J lost 14 bases, and 12 bases stayed unmatched. Germline assignment: CDR1 SGHNT and CDR2 YYREEE (reference sequence). Here the CDR3 reads CASSLVSLADTTYF. CDR3 nucleotide sequence: TGTGCCAGCAGCTTGGTTAGTCTAGCGGACACTACGTATTTT.

V usage is TRBV7-2 and J usage is TRBJ1-4; D possibly corresponds to TRBD1 (5 bases). This CDR3 spans 16 amino acids. In germline, CDR1 is SGHTA, CDR2 FQGNSA. V lost 1 base and J 7 bases, leaving 16 bases between the germline ends. For the CDR3, the DNA is TGTGCCAGCAGCTTAGTAGGGGCAGGTTACTCTGAAAAACTGTTTTTT. As protein: CASSLVGAGYSEKLFF.

This chain joins TRBV11-2 and TRBJ2-7; D possibly corresponds to TRBD1 (6 bases). CDR3 size: 17 residues. Germline V lookup: CDR1 SGHAT, CDR2 FQNNGV. Between the trimmed V and J ends, which lost 5 bases and 6 bases, there was a span of 26 bases. The CDR3 DNA sequence: TGTGCCAGCAGCCGACACATCCCGCTGCAGGGGTCTGGCGAGCAGTACTTC. Amino acid sequence: CASSRHIPLQGSGEQYF.

The chain is built from TRBV2 and TRBJ2-1, with TRBD1 identical over 7 bases. The V segment lost 4 bases and the J segment 4 bases; nucleotides outside the gene matches: 19. The length of the CDR3 is 19 residues. CDR1 is SNHLY and CDR2 is FYNNEI in the germline V gene. The CDR3 is CASSGISEKDRSDYNEQFF. The CDR3 region has the DNA TGTGCCAGCAGTGGTATAAGCGAGAAGGACAGGTCCGATTACAATGAGCAGTTCTTC.

The chain is built from TRBV2 and TRBJ1-5; possible D gene TRBD1, 5 bases. V was cut by 6 bases and J by 9 bases, with 15 bases left in between. The CDR3 has 13 amino acids. Germline-derived CDR1 and CDR2 are SNHLY and FYNNEI. CDR3 bases: TGTGCCAGCAGACAGGACACGGCTTGGCCCCAGCATTTT. This translates into CASRQDTAWPQHF.

The genes are TRBV18 and TRBJ1-6, with 7 bases that match TRBD1. The CDR3 totals 15 residues. The V gene's germline CDR1 is KGHSH and CDR2 LQKENI. V shed 3 bases, J shed 6 bases, and the junction held 5 bases outside the gene matches. As DNA, the CDR3 is TGTGCCAGCTCACCTCCGGGACAGCGTAATTCACCCCTCCACTTT. Translation gives CASSPPGQRNSPLHF.

A word on this clone: An end of the junction differs from the germline gene, which may be a read error. V and J are TRBV12-3 or TRBV12-4 and TRBJ2-1, with D possibly being TRBD2 (6 bases). The CDR3 has 12 residues. CDR3 DNA: TGTGCCAGCAGTTTTGAAACGGCGGGACGTCTCTTC. This sequence encodes CASSFETAGRLF.

CDR3 sequence (DNA): TGTGCCAGCAGCAAAAAGGGTGATAGCGGGGATAGCTCCTACGAGCAGTACTTC. This gives the protein CASSKKGDSGDSSYEQYF. The chain joins TRBV21-1 to TRBJ2-7; the table calls TRBD2, which could not be checked here. TRBV21-1 is an annotated pseudogene. The CDR3 contains 18 residues.

V is TRBV7-2 and J is TRBJ2-2; the D gene is possibly TRBD1 (6 bases). The germline V gene encodes CDR1 SGHTA and CDR2 FQGNSA. V dropped 4 bases and J dropped 4 bases, with 16 bases sitting between them. The CDR3 covers 16 residues. The CDR3 DNA follows: TGTGCCAGCAGCTCCCCTCTGGGGGCCATCACCGGGGAGCTGTTTTTT. This encodes CASSSPLGAITGELFF.

The rearrangement uses TRBV7-8 and TRBJ2-6; D call uncertain. Per germline, CDR1 SGHVS and CDR2 FQNEAQ. CDR3 length: 17 amino acids. Trimming stripped 2 bases from V and 0 bases from J, with 11 bases between. CDR3 sequence (DNA): TGTGCCAGCAGCTTAATCCCCTGGAGCTCTGGGGCCAACGTCCTGACTTTC. This encodes CASSLIPWSSGANVLTF.

The V and J genes are TRBV4-2 and TRBJ2-2, with D possibly being TRBD2 (5 bases). Deletions cut 0 bases from V and 7 bases from J, with 12 bases between. This CDR3 region has 15 residues. The germline V gene has CDR1 LGHNA and CDR2 YNFKEQ. This chain's CDR3 is CASSQERLAGGELFF. CDR3 sequence (DNA): TGTGCCAGCAGCCAAGAACGGCTAGCCGGCGGGGAGCTGTTTTTT.

The J gene is TRBJ1-2, the V gene TRBV6-6; D not certain. Germline assignment: CDR1 MNHNY and CDR2 SVGAGI (reference sequence). The CDR3 length is 11 residues. The V end lost 2 bases, the J end lost 6 bases, and 4 bases lay between the germline ends. The CDR3 loop reads CASSYDNGYTF. In DNA form, the CDR3 reads TGTGCCAGCAGTTACGACAATGGCTACACCTTC.

This chain links TRBV4-1 with TRBJ2-3, with 7 bases fitting TRBD1. This CDR3 has 17 amino acids. Germline V gives CDR1 MGHRA, CDR2 YSYEKL. J gave up 0 bases and V 0 bases, and 6 bases lay outside the gene matches. The CDR3 DNA reads TGCGCCAGCAGCCAAGATCTAGGGGGCATGAGCACAGATACGCAGTATTTT. It yields the protein CASSQDLGGMSTDTQYF.

The chain employs TRBV12-3 or TRBV12-4 and TRBJ2-5; unclear D gene. V was trimmed by 6 bases and J by 2 bases, leaving 10 bases between them. The CDR3 runs 13 residues. In nucleotides, the CDR3 is TGTGCCAGCAGATTGCGTCGGCAAGAGACCCAGTACTTC. Translated, it gives CASRLRRQETQYF.

The chain combines TRBV6-5 with TRBJ1-4; D gene uncertain. The CDR3 covers 15 residues. Trimming took off 0 bases at V and 5 bases at J, with 10 bases between the two ends. Germline CDR1 and CDR2: MNHEY and SVGAGI. Written as DNA, the CDR3 is TGTGCCAGCAGTTACTCGTATCAGGAAAATGAAAAACTGTTTTTT. It codes for CASSYSYQENEKLFF.

The count of this clone is one. The V and J genes are TRBV5-6 and TRBJ2-3; 10 bases are a match to TRBD2. From germline, CDR1 is SGHDT and CDR2 YYEEEE. Trimming cost V 4 bases and J 2 bases; bases outside gene matches: 4. The CDR3 contains 15 residues. CDR3 loop: CASSVTSGTTDTQYF. The CDR3 DNA sequence: TGTGCCAGCAGCGTAACTAGCGGGACCACAGATACGCAGTATTTT.

For the CDR3, the DNA is TGTGCCAGCAGTACGACAGGGGGCCAAGAGACCCAGTACTTC. Its translation is CASSTTGGQETQYF. The chain joins TRBV6-5 to TRBJ2-5, with 9 nucleotides matching TRBD1. Germline-derived CDR1 and CDR2 are MNHEY and SVGAGI. The V segment lost 5 bases and the J segment 1 base; nucleotides outside the gene matches: 2. This CDR3 contains 14 residues.